A single sample is the source of the 25 T cell receptor beta chains below, sequenced in a study of T cells in Graves' hyperthyroidism and ophthalmopathy. Authors of the study amplified TCR beta CDR3 regions from RNA transcripts. A first-round RT-PCR of the TCR CDR3 used the HTBI primer set. TCRdb called the multiplex PCR reads again in MiXCR, with one record for every CDR3 protein. This sample carries a few hundred thousand distinct CDR3 sequences, roughly 46% of them seen once, and the ten largest clones take about 7.8%. Sequencing was performed on peripheral blood or thyroid tissue (not recorded which). Receptors were obtained from a woman under 30 with Graves' hyperthyroidism.

As regards this clonotype: The CDR3 carries no conserved terminal phenylalanine or tryptophan, so it likely arises from a read error. The limits of the CDR3 on the DNA are not certain, so only TCRdb's listed CDR3 is given. V gene TRBV7-2 combines with J gene TRBJ2-5; the table calls TRBD2, which could not be checked here. Germline V gives CDR1 SGHTA, CDR2 FQGNSA. The length of the CDR3 is 8 amino acids, counting both ends. The CDR3 protein is CASSSIAG.

This clonotype was found many times. The chain links TRBV4-3 to TRBJ2-7, with D tentatively TRBD1 (5 bases). The germline gives CDR1 LGHNA, CDR2 YSLEER. The CDR3 loop spans 14 amino acids. V lost 0 bases, J lost 2 bases, and 8 bases lay in between. The CDR3 DNA sequence: TGCGCCAGCAGCCAAGATGCAGGGACCTACGAGCAGTACTTC. Translated: CASSQDAGTYEQYF.

CDR3 bases: TGTGCCAGCAGCTTTGGGACTAGAAGGGACAATGAGCAGTTCTTC. It is translated as CASSFGTRRDNEQFF. J is TRBJ2-1 and V is TRBV7-6; 8 bases line up with TRBD2. V shed 3 bases and J 5 bases; nucleotides not matched to a gene: 6. Per germline, CDR1 SGHVS and CDR2 FNYEAQ. The CDR3 is 15 amino acids.

The rearrangement uses TRBV9 and TRBJ2-2; perhaps TRBD1 as D (5 bases). With 2 bases removed from V and 9 bases from J, the gap between germline ends came to 8 bases. Germline CDR1 is SGDLS and CDR2 is YYNGEE. The CDR3 consists of 12 residues. CDR3 DNA: TGTGCCAGCAGCGTCTTGGACAGGGAGCTGTTTTTT. It translates to CASSVLDRELFF.

The chain combines TRBV20-1 with TRBJ1-1, with D maybe TRBD1 (5 bases). The CDR3 spans 14 residues. Per germline, CDR1 DFQATT and CDR2 SNEGSKA (reference sequence). The V gene lost 4 bases and the J gene lost 3 bases, with 15 bases spanning the gap. CDR3 sequence reads: CSAKDGTGHTEAFF. CDR3 nucleotides: TGCAGTGCTAAAGATGGCACAGGACACACTGAAGCTTTCTTT.

The DNA of the CDR3 is TGTGCCAGCAGCTCCCGGGACCTCTCTGGAAACACCATATATTTT. Protein: CASSSRDLSGNTIYF. The chain couples TRBV14 to TRBJ1-3; D is possibly TRBD1 (5 bases). The V gene lost 5 bases and the J gene lost 0 bases, with 11 bases spanning the gap. Germline CDR1 reads SGHDN; CDR2 reads FVKESK. The CDR3 spans 15 residues.

This clonotype appeared a few times. The chain links TRBV12-3 or TRBV12-4 to TRBJ2-6, with 7 bases identical to TRBD1. With 5 bases clipped from V and 2 bases from J, the junction kept 9 bases outside the gene matches. The CDR3 spans 17 residues. CDR3 coding DNA: TGTGCCAGCAGTCCCCGGGACAGTGCACCTGGGGCCAACGTCCTGACTTTC. It specifies CASSPRDSAPGANVLTF.

V is TRBV7-8 and J is TRBJ2-6; TRBD1 matches 7 bases. After removal of 5 bases from V and 1 base from J, the junction contained 20 bases not matched to a gene. The CDR3 spans 21 residues. From germline, CDR1 is SGHVS and CDR2 FQNEAQ. The CDR3 nucleotides read TGTGCCAGCAGCCTCCTCGGACAGGCCTCAGATACGCATTCTGGGGCCAACGTCCTGACTTTC. The encoded protein is CASSLLGQASDTHSGANVLTF.

This chain connects TRBV15 to TRBJ2-7, with 7 bases identical to TRBD2. J lost 7 bases, V lost 3 bases, and 15 bases had no gene match. Per germline, CDR1 LNHNV and CDR2 YYDKDF (reference sequence). CDR3 length: 16 residues. CDR3 region: CATSSLPSGISGEQYF. The CDR3 coding sequence is TGTGCCACCAGCAGTTTGCCTAGCGGCATCTCGGGGGAGCAGTACTTC.

Turning to this clonotype: An end of the junction does not agree with germline; a read error may underlie this. V usage is TRBV6-5 and J usage is TRBJ1-1; the D gene is possibly TRBD1 (6 bases). Germline lookup yields CDR1 MNHEY and CDR2 SVGAGI. CDR3 length: 15 amino acids. The CDR3 loop is CASSSGQATNTEASF. The CDR3 region has the DNA TGTGCCAGCAGTTCGGGACAAGCTACCAACACTGAAGCTTCCTTT.

This clonotype turned up a few times. Relative to the germline gene, one junction end is altered; a read error may explain this. The chain employs TRBV7-7 and TRBJ2-5; 11 positions match TRBD2. The CDR3 length is 13 residues. The germline V gene encodes CDR1 SSHAT and CDR2 FNYEAQ (reference sequence). For the CDR3, the DNA is TGTGCTAGCAGCTCCGGGACTAGCGGGACCCAGTACTTC. Residues: CASSSGTSGTQYF.

The chain carries TRBV20-1 and TRBJ2-5, with D possibly matching TRBD2 (6 bases). V gave up 6 bases and J gave up 3 bases, with 17 bases separating them. Germline values: CDR1 DFQATT, CDR2 SNEGSKA (reference sequence). This CDR3 spans 14 amino acids. The CDR3 loop reads CSARPGLREETQYF. The CDR3 coding sequence is TGCAGTGCGAGACCGGGACTTCGGGAAGAGACCCAGTACTTC.

This clonotype was recorded at least ten times. CDR3 region: CASSSLETQYF. The CDR3 nucleotides read TGTGCCAGCAGTTCTTTGGAGACCCAGTACTTC. This chain links TRBV12-3 or TRBV12-4 with TRBJ2-5; D call uncertain. Trimming removed 4 bases from V and 5 bases from J, with 5 bases in between. This CDR3 contains 11 residues.

The chain links TRBV20-1 to TRBJ2-3, with 7 bases that match TRBD2. The CDR3 sequence is 15 residues long. With V trimmed by 3 bases and J by 4 bases, 10 bases remained unmatched. Germline V gene data show CDR1 as DFQATT and CDR2 as SNEGSKA (reference sequence). CDR3 nucleotides: TGCAGTGCTAGTGAGGGGCGGGAGATGTCAGATACGCAGTATTTT. It specifies CSASEGREMSDTQYF.

This clonotype was detected ten times or more. The genes are TRBV19 and TRBJ1-4, with unresolved D. Trimming stripped 7 bases from V and 0 bases from J, with 12 bases between. The CDR3 consists of 15 residues. Germline lookup yields CDR1 LNHDA and CDR2 SQIVND (reference sequence). DNA for the CDR3: TGTGCCAGTACCGGAGTTACAGCAACTAATGAAAAACTGTTTTTT. Translating gives CASTGVTATNEKLFF.

This clonotype appeared many times. This chain uses TRBV12-3 or TRBV12-4 with TRBJ1-1; possible D gene TRBD1, 5 bases. CDR3 length: 14 amino acids. V was clipped by 7 bases and J by 5 bases, with 17 bases between them. CDR3 sequence: CASTPRGSGTEAFF. DNA for the CDR3: TGTGCCAGCACTCCCCGGGGCAGCGGAACTGAAGCTTTCTTT.

Remarks on this clonotype: A read error may be the cause here, since a much bigger clone is one base away. Because the CDR3 is missing its conserved closing phenylalanine or tryptophan, this is likely a read error. V and J are TRBV7-2 and TRBJ2-7, with TRBD2 matching over 7 bases. V was clipped by 4 bases and J by 2 bases; unmatched bases: 8. This CDR3 comprises 15 residues. Per germline, CDR1 SGHTA and CDR2 FQGNSA. The CDR3 here is CASSSGLAETYEQYL. CDR3 in DNA: TGTGCCAGCAGCTCCGGGCTAGCGGAAACCTACGAGCAGTACCTC.

The chain links TRBV7-8 to TRBJ2-7; no definite D call. The V and J ends lost 8 bases and 1 base respectively, with 12 bases between them. The CDR3 has 13 residues. In germline, CDR1 is SGHVS, CDR2 FQNEAQ. CDR3 in amino acids: CASARSPSYEQYF. CDR3 DNA: TGTGCCAGCGCCCGCTCGCCTTCCTACGAGCAGTACTTC.

The V gene is TRBV10-3, the J gene TRBJ2-3, with 10 bases aligning to TRBD2. Germline assignment: CDR1 ENHRY and CDR2 SYGVKD. The CDR3 runs 15 residues. The J segment lost 6 bases and the V segment lost 4 bases, leaving 7 bases of the junction unmatched. The CDR3 region has the DNA TGTGCCATCAGTGTAACAGCGGGAGGGCCGGATACGCAGTATTTT. Translation: CAISVTAGGPDTQYF.

On this clonotype: It may be a read error: a sequence one base away is much more abundant. The chain links TRBV10-3 to TRBJ2-7; 9 bases fit TRBD1. The CDR3 is 13 residues long. J was trimmed by 0 bases and V by 8 bases; bases with no gene match: 2. Germline V gene sequence: CDR1 ENHRY, CDR2 SYGVKD. CDR3 in amino acids: CAIGTGSSYEQYF. The CDR3 DNA reads as TGTGCCATCGGGACAGGGTCCTCCTACGAGCAGTACTTC.

This clonotype showed up many times. The chain has TRBV19 and TRBJ2-7; 11 nucleotides agree with TRBD1. J was trimmed by 6 bases and V by 3 bases; bases with no gene match: 7. Germline V lookup: CDR1 LNHDA, CDR2 SQIVND (reference sequence). The CDR3 has 15 amino acids. The CDR3 is CASSIGGQGAFEQYF. The CDR3 nucleotides are TGTGCCAGTAGTATTGGTGGACAGGGGGCGTTCGAGCAGTACTTC. Looking up the rest from reference TRBV19 and TRBJ2-7 gives the full variable domain: DGGITQSPKYLFRKEGQNVTLSCEQNLNHDAMYWYRQDPGQGLRLIYYSQIVNDFQKGDIAEGYSVSREKKESFPLTVTSAQKNPTAFYLCASSIGGQGAFEQYFGPGTRLTVT.

This clonotype was seen more than once but under ten times. This chain connects TRBV19 to TRBJ2-3; 7 bases are a match to TRBD2. Germline CDR1 and CDR2: LNHDA and SQIVND (reference sequence). This CDR3 has 14 residues. The junction had 3 bases not matched to a gene; V was cut back by 6 bases and J by 0 bases. CDR3 protein: CASRASGSTDTQYF. CDR3 bases: TGTGCCAGTAGGGCTAGCGGTAGCACAGATACGCAGTATTTT.

This clonotype was found a few times. The chain joins TRBV3-1 to TRBJ2-5; 9 positions agree with TRBD2. The CDR3 contains 16 residues. Germline V gives CDR1 LGHDT, CDR2 YNNKEL (reference sequence). The J segment lost 1 base and the V segment lost 4 bases, leaving 7 bases of the junction unmatched. As DNA, the CDR3 is TGTGCCAGCAGCCCCGACCTGACTAGCGGCCAAGAGACCCAGTACTTC. Amino acid sequence: CASSPDLTSGQETQYF.

V usage is TRBV11-2 and J usage is TRBJ2-1; 7 nucleotides agree with TRBD2. Trimming at V came to 2 bases and at J to 6 bases, leaving 4 bases not matched to a gene. The CDR3 length is 14 residues. The germline gives CDR1 SGHAT, CDR2 FQNNGV. In nucleotides, the CDR3 is TGTGCCAGCAGCTTATTTCGGACTAGCAATGAGCAGTTCTTC. This encodes CASSLFRTSNEQFF.

The chain's CDR3 is CASSQKVGLAGDFSYEQYF. The CDR3, as DNA: TGCGCCAGCAGCCAGAAGGTAGGGCTAGCGGGAGATTTCTCCTACGAGCAGTACTTC. V is TRBV4-1 and J is TRBJ2-7; the match to TRBD2 covers 10 bases. Germline CDR1 reads MGHRA; CDR2 reads YSYEKL. The CDR3 is made up of 19 amino acids. V shed 3 bases, J shed 0 bases, and the junction held 14 bases outside the gene matches.